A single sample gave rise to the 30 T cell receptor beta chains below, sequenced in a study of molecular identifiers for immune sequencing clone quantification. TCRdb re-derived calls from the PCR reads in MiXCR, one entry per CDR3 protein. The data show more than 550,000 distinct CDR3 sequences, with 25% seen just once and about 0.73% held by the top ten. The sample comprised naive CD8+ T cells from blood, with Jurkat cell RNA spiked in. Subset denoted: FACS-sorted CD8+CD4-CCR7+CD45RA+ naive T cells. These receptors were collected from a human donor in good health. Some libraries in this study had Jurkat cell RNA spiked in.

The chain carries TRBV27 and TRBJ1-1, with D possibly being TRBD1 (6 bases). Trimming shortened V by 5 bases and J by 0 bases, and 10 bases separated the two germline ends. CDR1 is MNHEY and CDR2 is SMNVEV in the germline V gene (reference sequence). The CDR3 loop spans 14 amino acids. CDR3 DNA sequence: TGTGCCAGCAGTACAGGGAATTTGAACACTGAAGCTTTCTTT. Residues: CASSTGNLNTEAFF.

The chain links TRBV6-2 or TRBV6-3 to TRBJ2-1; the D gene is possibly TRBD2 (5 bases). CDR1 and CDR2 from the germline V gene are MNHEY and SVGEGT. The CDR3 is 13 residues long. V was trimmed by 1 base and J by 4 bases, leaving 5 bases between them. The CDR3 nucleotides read TGTGCCAGCAGTTACTGGGAGTACAATGAGCAGTTCTTC. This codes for CASSYWEYNEQFF.

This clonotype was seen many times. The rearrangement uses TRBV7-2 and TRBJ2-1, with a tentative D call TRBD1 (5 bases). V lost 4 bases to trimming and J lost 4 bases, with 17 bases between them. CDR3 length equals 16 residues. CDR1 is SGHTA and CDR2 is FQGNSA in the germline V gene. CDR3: CASSSPRVGQYNEQFF. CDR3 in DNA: TGTGCCAGCAGCTCCCCCCGGGTGGGGCAGTACAATGAGCAGTTCTTC. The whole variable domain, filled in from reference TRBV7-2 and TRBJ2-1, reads GAGVSQSPSNKVTEKGKDVELRCDPISGHTALYWYRQSLGQGLEFLIYFQGNSAPDKSGLPSDRFSAERTGGSVSTLTIQRTQQEDSAVYLCASSSPRVGQYNEQFFGPGTRLTVL.

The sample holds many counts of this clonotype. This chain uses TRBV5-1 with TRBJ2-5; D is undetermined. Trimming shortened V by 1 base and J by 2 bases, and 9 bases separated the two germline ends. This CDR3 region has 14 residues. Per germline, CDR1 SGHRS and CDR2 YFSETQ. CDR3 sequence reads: CASSLRAVQETQYF. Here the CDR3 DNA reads TGCGCCAGCAGCTTGCGGGCTGTTCAAGAGACCCAGTACTTC.

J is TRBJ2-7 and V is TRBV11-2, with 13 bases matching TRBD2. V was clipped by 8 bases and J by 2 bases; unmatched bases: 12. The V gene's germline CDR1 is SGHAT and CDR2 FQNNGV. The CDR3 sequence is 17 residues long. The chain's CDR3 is CASRPQATSGGAYEQYF. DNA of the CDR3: TGTGCCAGCCGCCCACAGGCCACTAGCGGGGGGGCCTACGAGCAGTACTTC.

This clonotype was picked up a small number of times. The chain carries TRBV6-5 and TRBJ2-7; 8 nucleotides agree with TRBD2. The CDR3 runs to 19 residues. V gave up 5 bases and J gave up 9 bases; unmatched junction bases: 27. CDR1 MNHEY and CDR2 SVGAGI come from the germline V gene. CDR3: CASSPPSEPFTSGGRVQYF. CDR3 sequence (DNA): TGTGCCAGCAGTCCGCCCTCGGAGCCCTTTACTAGCGGAGGTAGAGTGCAGTACTTC.

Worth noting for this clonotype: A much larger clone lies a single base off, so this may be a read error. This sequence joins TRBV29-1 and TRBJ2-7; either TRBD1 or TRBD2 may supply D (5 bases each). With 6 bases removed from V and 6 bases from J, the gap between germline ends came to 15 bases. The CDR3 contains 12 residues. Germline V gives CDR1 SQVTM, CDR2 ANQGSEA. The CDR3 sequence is CSVADRGAEQYF. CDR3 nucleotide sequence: TGCAGCGTGGCCGACCGGGGCGCCGAGCAGTACTTC.

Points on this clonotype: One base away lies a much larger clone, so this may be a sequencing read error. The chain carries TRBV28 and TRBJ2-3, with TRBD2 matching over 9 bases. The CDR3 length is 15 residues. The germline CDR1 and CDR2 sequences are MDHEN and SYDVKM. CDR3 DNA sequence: TGTGCCAGCAGTTTATTGCGGGAGGGATCAGATACGCGGTATTTT. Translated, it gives CASSLLREGSDTRYF.

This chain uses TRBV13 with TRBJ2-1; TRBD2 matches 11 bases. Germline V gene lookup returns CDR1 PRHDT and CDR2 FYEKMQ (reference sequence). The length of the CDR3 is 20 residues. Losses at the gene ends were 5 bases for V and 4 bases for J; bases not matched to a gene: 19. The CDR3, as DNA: TGTGCCAGCAGCCGCACCGGGACTAGCGGTTGGTATACGGTATACAATGAGCAGTTCTTC. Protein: CASSRTGTSGWYTVYNEQFF.

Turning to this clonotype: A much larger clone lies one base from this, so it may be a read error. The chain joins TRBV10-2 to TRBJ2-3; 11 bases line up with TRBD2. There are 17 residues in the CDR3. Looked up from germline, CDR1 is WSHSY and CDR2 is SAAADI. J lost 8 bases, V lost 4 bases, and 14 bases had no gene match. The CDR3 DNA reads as TGCGCCAGCAGTGCGTACCCCGGGACTAGCGGTCCGGGTACGCAGTATTTT. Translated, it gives CASSAYPGTSGPGTQYF.

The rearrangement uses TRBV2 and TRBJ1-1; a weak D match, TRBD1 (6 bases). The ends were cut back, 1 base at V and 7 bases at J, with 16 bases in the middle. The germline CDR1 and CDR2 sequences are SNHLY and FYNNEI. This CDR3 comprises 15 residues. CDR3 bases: TGTGCCAGCAGTGAAGATACAGGGTTGGGCATTGAAGCTTTCTTT. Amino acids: CASSEDTGLGIEAFF.

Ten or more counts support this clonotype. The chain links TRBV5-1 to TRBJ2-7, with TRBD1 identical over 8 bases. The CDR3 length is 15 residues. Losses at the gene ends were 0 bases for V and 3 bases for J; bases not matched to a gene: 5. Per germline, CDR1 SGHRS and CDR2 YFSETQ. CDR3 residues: CASSLVPGGGYEQYF. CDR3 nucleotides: TGCGCCAGCAGCTTGGTCCCAGGGGGCGGCTACGAGCAGTACTTC.

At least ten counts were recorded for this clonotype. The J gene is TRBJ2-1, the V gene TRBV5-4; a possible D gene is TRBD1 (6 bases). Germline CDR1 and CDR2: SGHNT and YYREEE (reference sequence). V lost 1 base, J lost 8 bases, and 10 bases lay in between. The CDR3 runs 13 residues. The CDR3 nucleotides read TGTGCCAGCAGCTTGTGGGGGCCCGATGAGCAGTTCTTC. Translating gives CASSLWGPDEQFF. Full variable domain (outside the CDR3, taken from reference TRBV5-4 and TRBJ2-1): ETGVTQSPTHLIKTRGQQVTLRCSSQSGHNTVSWYQQALGQGPQFIFQYYREEENGRGNFPPRFSGLQFPNYSSELNVNALELDDSALYLCASSLWGPDEQFFGPGTRLTVL.

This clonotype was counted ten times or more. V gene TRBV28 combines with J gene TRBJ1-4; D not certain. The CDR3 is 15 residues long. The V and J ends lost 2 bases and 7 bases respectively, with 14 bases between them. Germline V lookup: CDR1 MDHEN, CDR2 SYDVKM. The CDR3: CASSLKLRGPEKLFF. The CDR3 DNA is TGTGCCAGCAGTTTAAAGCTCCGAGGTCCTGAAAAACTGTTTTTT.

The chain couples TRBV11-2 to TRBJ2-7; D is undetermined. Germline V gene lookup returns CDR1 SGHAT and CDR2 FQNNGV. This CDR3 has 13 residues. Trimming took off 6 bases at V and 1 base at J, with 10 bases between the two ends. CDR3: CASRIWGSYEQYF. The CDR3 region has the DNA TGTGCCAGCAGGATTTGGGGATCCTACGAGCAGTACTTC.

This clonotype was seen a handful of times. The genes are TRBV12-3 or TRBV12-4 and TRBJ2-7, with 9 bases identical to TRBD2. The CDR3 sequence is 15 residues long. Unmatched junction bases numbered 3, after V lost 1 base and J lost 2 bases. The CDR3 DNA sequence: TGTGCCAGCAGTTTAGAAGCGGGGGGAACCTACGAGCAGTACTTC. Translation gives CASSLEAGGTYEQYF.

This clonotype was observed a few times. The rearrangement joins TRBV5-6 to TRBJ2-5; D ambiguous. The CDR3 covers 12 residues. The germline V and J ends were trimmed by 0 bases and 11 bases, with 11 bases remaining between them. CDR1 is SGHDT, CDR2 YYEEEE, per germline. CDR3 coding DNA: TGTGCCAGCAGCTTGGAGAAAAGCATACAGTACTTC. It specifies CASSLEKSIQYF.

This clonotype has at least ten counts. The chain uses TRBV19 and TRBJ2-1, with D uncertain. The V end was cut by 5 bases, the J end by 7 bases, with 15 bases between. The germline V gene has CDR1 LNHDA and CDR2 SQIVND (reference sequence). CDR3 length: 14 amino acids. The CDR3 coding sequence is TGTGCCAGTAGTCCCTACCCGTCTAGGAATGAGCAGTTCTTC. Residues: CASSPYPSRNEQFF.

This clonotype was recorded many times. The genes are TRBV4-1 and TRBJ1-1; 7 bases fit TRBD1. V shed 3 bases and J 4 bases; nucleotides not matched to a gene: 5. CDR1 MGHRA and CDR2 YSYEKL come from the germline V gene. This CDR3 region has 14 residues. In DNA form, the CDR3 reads TGCGCCAGCAGCCACGGGACAGCGGGCACTGAAGCTTTCTTT. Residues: CASSHGTAGTEAFF.

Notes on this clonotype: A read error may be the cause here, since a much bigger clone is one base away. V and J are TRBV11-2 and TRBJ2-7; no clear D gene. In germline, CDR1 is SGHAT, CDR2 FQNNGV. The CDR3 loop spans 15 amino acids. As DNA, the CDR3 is TGTGCCAGCAGCTTAGACTCCGCCCCAGCCTACGGGCAGTACTTC. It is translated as CASSLDSAPAYGQYF.

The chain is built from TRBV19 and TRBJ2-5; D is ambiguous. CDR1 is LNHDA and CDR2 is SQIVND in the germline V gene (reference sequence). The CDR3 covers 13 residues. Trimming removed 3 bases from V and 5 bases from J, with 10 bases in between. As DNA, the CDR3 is TGTGCCAGTAGTATCTCGGGTCCGGAGACCCAGTACTTC. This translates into CASSISGPETQYF.

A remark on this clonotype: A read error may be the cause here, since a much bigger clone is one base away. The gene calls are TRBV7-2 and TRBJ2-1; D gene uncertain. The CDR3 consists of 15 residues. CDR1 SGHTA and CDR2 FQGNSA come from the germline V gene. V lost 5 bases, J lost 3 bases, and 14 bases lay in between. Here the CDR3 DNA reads TGTGCCAGCAGCCCCCTCGAGGTAGGCTACAATGAGCAGTTCTTC. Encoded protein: CASSPLEVGYNEQFF.

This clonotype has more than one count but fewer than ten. The CDR3: CASSGEIGGSYEQYF. The CDR3 region has the DNA TGTGCCAGCAGCGGCGAGATCGGGGGCTCCTACGAGCAGTACTTC. This sequence joins TRBV28 and TRBJ2-7; weak D call: TRBD2 (6 bases). The CDR3 spans 15 residues. V was clipped by 6 bases and J by 0 bases, with 15 bases between them. Germline V lookup: CDR1 MDHEN, CDR2 SYDVKM.

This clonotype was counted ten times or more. CDR3 sequence (DNA): TGCGCCAGCAGCCAAGGGGACGGTGGCACTGAAGCTTTCTTT. Amino acid sequence: CASSQGDGGTEAFF. The chain combines TRBV4-1 with TRBJ1-1, with a weak D call TRBD1 (5 bases). V was clipped by 1 base and J by 4 bases, with 10 bases between them. Per germline, CDR1 MGHRA and CDR2 YSYEKL. The CDR3 has 14 residues.

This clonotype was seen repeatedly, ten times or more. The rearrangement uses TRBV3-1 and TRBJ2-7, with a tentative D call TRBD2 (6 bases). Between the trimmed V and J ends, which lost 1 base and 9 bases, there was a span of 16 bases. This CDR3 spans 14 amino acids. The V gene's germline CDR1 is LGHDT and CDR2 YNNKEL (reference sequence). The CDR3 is CASSQGSGPSVQYF. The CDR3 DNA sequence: TGTGCCAGCAGCCAAGGGAGCGGGCCCAGCGTGCAGTACTTC.

CDR3 loop: CASSLFSDEQFF. The CDR3 DNA is TGTGCCAGCAGCTTATTTTCAGACGAGCAGTTCTTC. This sequence joins TRBV11-2 and TRBJ2-1; D not certain. The CDR3 has 12 residues. Trimming stripped 2 bases from V and 10 bases from J, with 9 bases between. Germline assignment: CDR1 SGHAT and CDR2 FQNNGV.

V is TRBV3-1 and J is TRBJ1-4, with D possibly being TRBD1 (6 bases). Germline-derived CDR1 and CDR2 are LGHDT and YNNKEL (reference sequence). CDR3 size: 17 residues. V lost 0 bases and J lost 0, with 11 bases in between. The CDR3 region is CASSQDAGTTTNEKLFF. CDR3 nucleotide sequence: TGTGCCAGCAGCCAAGACGCTGGGACAACAACTAATGAAAAACTGTTTTTT.

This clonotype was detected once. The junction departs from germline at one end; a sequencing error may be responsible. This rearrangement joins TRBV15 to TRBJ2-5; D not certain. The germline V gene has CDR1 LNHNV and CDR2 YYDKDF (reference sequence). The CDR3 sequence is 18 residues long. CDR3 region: CATSRDPPPGLVEEPQYF. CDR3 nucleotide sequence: TGTGCCACCAGCAGAGATCCCCCCCCGGGTTTAGTTGAAGAGCCCCAGTACTTC.

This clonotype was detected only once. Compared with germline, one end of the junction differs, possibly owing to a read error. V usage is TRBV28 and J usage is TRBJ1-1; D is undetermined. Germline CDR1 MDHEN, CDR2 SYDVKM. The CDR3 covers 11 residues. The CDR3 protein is CASSFIRTLVF. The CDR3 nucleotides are TGTGCTAGCAGTTTTATACGGACGCTTGTCTTT.

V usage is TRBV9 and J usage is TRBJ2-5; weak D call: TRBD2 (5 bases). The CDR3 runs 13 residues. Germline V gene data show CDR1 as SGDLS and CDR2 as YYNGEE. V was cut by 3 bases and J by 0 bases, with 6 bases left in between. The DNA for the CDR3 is TGTGCCAGCAGCGAGGACTACCAAGAGACCCAGTACTTC. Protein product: CASSEDYQETQYF.